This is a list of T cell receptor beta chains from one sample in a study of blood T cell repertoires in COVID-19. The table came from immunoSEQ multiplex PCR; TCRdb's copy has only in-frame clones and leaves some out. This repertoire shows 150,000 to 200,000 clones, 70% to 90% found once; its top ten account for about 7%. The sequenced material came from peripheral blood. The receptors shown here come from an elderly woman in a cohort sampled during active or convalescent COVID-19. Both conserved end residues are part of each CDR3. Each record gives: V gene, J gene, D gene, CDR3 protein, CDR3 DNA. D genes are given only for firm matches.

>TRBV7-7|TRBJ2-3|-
CASSLDSITDTQYF
TGTGCCAGCAGCTTGGACAGCATCACAGATACGCAGTATTTT
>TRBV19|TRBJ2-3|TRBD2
CATQGLASTDTQYF
TGTGCCACACAAGGACTAGCAAGCACAGATACGCAGTATTTT
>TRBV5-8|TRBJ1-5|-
CASSLPQGIYQPQHF
TGTGCCAGCAGCTTACCACAGGGAATTTATCAGCCCCAGCATTTT
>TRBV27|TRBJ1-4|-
CASSLISGYNEKLFF
TGTGCCAGCAGTTTAATTTCGGGATATAATGAAAAACTGTTTTTT
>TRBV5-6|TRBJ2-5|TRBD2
CASSPQGGGGETQYF
TGTGCCAGCAGCCCTCAAGGTGGGGGGGGAGAGACCCAGTACTTC
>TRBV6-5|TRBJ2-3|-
CASVNYSPFTDTQYF
TGTGCCAGCGTCAATTACAGCCCATTCACAGATACGCAGTATTTT
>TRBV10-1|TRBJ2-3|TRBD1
CASSEPGQGVTDTQYF
TGCGCCAGCAGTGAGCCAGGACAGGGAGTCACAGATACGCAGTATTTT
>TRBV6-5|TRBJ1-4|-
CASRIPGHISVFF
TGTGCCAGCAGAATACCGGGACATATTTCAGTGTTTTTT
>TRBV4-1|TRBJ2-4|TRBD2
CASSQGIAGGHTSKNIQYF
TGCGCCAGCAGCCAAGGGATAGCGGGGGGGCATACGAGCAAAAACATTCAGTACTTC
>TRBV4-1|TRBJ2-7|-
CASSQGTLVTQREQYF
TGCGCCAGCAGCCAAGGAACCCTAGTCACCCAGCGGGAGCAGTACTTC
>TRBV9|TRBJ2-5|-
CASSGSPRETQYF
TGTGCCAGCAGCGGAAGCCCCCGGGAGACCCAGTACTTC
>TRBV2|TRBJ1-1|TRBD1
CASSPGQARYTEAFF
TGTGCCAGCAGCCCTGGACAGGCGAGATACACTGAAGCTTTCTTT
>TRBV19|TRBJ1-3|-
CASSRSSGNTIYF
TGTGCCAGTAGTAGGAGCTCTGGAAACACCATATATTTT
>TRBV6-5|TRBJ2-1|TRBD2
CASSLTSGPNNEQFF
TGTGCCAGCAGTTTGACTAGCGGGCCAAACAATGAGCAGTTCTTC
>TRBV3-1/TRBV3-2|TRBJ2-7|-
CASSQDGSSYEQYF
TGTGCCAGCAGCCAAGATGGTAGTTCCTACGAGCAGTACTTC